A selection of T cell receptor beta chains follows, all from one sample in a study of cytomegalovirus exposure and HLA in healthy donors. Here immunoSEQ multiplex PCR was the method, and the copy in TCRdb shows in-frame clones only, minus some. This sample has tens of thousands of clones, with approximately 75% found just once. The material sequenced was PBMCs. Receptors were obtained from a woman in her twenties or thirties in good health and CMV-seronegative. The CDR3 runs from the conserved cysteine through the conserved F or W. D genes are given only for firm matches. Only part of the rows carry a size: once, few, many, or a class if the clone is expanded.

v_call	cdr3_length	clone_size	j_call	d_call	cdr3_aa	cdr3_nt
TRBV7-2	18	.	TRBJ1-3	.	CASSLVAGGYLAGNTIYF	TGTGCCAGCAGCTTAGTTGCGGGCGGGTATTTGGCTGGAAACACCATATATTTT
TRBV2	13	.	TRBJ1-2	TRBD1	CASSEQGGWGYTF	TGTGCCAGCAGTGAACAAGGGGGCTGGGGCTACACCTTC
TRBV10-3	15	once	TRBJ1-3	.	CAISQGEGSGNTIYF	TGTGCCATCAGCCAAGGGGAGGGCTCTGGAAACACCATATATTTT
TRBV6-5	15	.	TRBJ1-2	.	CASSYVGGRIRSYTF	TGTGCCAGCAGTTACGTGGGGGGACGGATCCGAAGCTACACCTTC
TRBV30	10	.	TRBJ1-1	.	CAWGTTEAFF	TGTGCCTGGGGGACAACCGAAGCTTTCTTT
TRBV30	15	.	TRBJ2-1	TRBD2	CAWDFSGLAHNEQFF	TGTGCCTGGGACTTCTCGGGACTAGCGCACAATGAGCAGTTCTTC
TRBV2	17	.	TRBJ1-6	.	CASSEGDTSSYNSPLHF	TGTGCCAGCAGTGAGGGGGACACAAGCTCCTATAATTCACCCCTCCACTTT
TRBV9	14	few	TRBJ1-2	TRBD1	CASSAGQDNYGYTF	TGTGCCAGCAGCGCCGGACAGGATAACTATGGCTACACCTTC
TRBV28	15	.	TRBJ1-4	.	CASSPSMGGLGKLFF	TGTGCCAGCAGTCCCAGCATGGGGGGATTGGGAAAACTGTTTTTT
TRBV6-1	15	.	TRBJ2-3	TRBD2	CASSAGTSGTDTQYF	TGTGCCAGCAGTGCCGGGACTAGCGGGACAGATACGCAGTATTTT
TRBV10-3	14	.	TRBJ2-7	.	CAISAMSYSYEQYF	TGTGCCATCAGTGCCATGTCCTACTCCTACGAGCAGTACTTC
TRBV28	15	.	TRBJ1-3	.	CASSFGRGTGNTIYF	TGTGCCAGCAGTTTCGGGAGGGGAACTGGAAACACCATATATTTT
TRBV7-2	15	few	TRBJ1-5	.	CASSPDSLSNQPQHF	TGTGCCAGCAGCCCCGACAGTCTTAGCAATCAGCCCCAGCATTTT
TRBV19	15	.	TRBJ2-7	TRBD2	CASSPRSGGRGEQYF	TGTGCCAGTAGCCCCAGGTCTGGCGGGAGGGGTGAGCAGTACTTC
TRBV2	15	.	TRBJ2-2	TRBD1	CASRRTGGSTGELFF	TGTGCCAGCAGGAGGACAGGGGGCAGCACCGGGGAGCTGTTTTTT
TRBV18	15	.	TRBJ2-7	.	CASSPSQGISYEQYF	TGTGCCAGCTCACCAAGTCAGGGGATAAGCTACGAGCAGTACTTC